This TCR beta chain was sequenced in a study of blood T cell repertoires in COVID-19. In germline, CDR1 is LGHNA, CDR2 YSLEER. The CDR3 length is 15 residues. V gave up 0 bases and J gave up 4 bases, with 13 bases separating them. TCRdb keeps only in-frame clones here, not all; method: immunoSEQ multiplex PCR. The sample has 450,000 to 500,000 clones, approximately 83% seen once. Material for sequencing was peripheral blood. The chain employs TRBV4-3 and TRBJ2-7; D is perhaps TRBD2 (6 bases). The source is a human donor in a cohort sampled during active COVID-19. The CDR3 protein is CASSQERAGLYEQYF. The CDR3 DNA reads as TGCGCCAGCAGCCAAGAGAGGGCGGGGTTATACGAGCAGTACTTC.